This TCR beta chain is from a study of blood T cell repertoires in COVID-19. Study context: PBMCs, B-cell-depleted T cells, or T cells were the source of the cDNA or gDNA that made up the material.

Libraries were prepared by immunoSEQ multiplex PCR; TCRdb keeps only in-frame clonotypes and omits some of them. The table includes some 220,000 clones, around nine tenths detected once. The Seattle patients joined while their infection was active and were tracked longitudinally afterward. This CDR3 spans 15 amino acids. The V gene end was trimmed by 2 bases and the J gene end by 1 base; junction bases not matched to a gene: 3. CDR1 and CDR2 from the germline V gene are MNHEY and SVGAGI. Source material: peripheral blood. The clonotype originates from a man aged 25 to 45 with COVID-19, enrolled during active disease. J is TRBJ2-3 and V is TRBV6-5, with 7 bases fitting TRBD1. The CDR3: CASSYSDRGTDTQYF. CDR3 nucleotides: TGTGCCAGCAGTTACAGTGACAGGGGCACAGATACGCAGTATTTT.